The rows below give T cell receptor beta chains drawn from one sample of a study of T-cell memory formation after mild COVID-19. TCRdb re-analysed the 5' RACE reads in MiXCR, keeping a single row per CDR3 protein. Among 250,000 to 350,000 distinct CDR3 sequences listed, just under 20% were seen once. Sequences were obtained from PBMCs or a T cell subset sorted from them (not recorded which). The receptors derive from a man younger than 35 who had mild COVID-19 (a few samples of this study predate the infection). Cell type and time point are not known. Each CDR3 is given with its conserved first and last residue. The D gene is left open where the match is weak. Part of the rows lack a size; the others show once, few, many or a class for expanded clones.

d_call: .
cdr3_length: 14
v_call: TRBV5-1
j_call: TRBJ1-5
clone_size: once
cdr3_aa: CASSLGQSGQPQHF
cdr3_nt: TGCGCCAGCAGCTTGGGGCAATCGGGGCAGCCCCAGCATTTT

d_call: TRBD2
cdr3_length: 16
v_call: TRBV4-3
j_call: TRBJ2-1
clone_size: .
cdr3_aa: CASSPEPSGGNNEQFF
cdr3_nt: TGCGCCAGCAGCCCCGAACCTAGCGGGGGGAACAATGAGCAGTTCTTC

d_call: TRBD1
cdr3_length: 14
v_call: TRBV6-5
j_call: TRBJ2-4
clone_size: .
cdr3_aa: CASSYPGTGGFEYF
cdr3_nt: TGTGCCAGCAGTTACCCCGGGACAGGGGGATTTGAGTACTTC

d_call: .
cdr3_length: 15
v_call: TRBV5-1
j_call: TRBJ2-3
clone_size: many
cdr3_aa: CASSLEGQHADTQYF
cdr3_nt: TGCGCCAGCAGCTTGGAGGGACAACACGCAGATACGCAGTATTTT

d_call: .
cdr3_length: 16
v_call: TRBV6-6
j_call: TRBJ1-1
clone_size: .
cdr3_aa: CASSYSGKGGGTEAFF
cdr3_nt: TGTGCCAGCAGTTACTCGGGAAAGGGCGGGGGAACTGAAGCTTTCTTT

d_call: TRBD2
cdr3_length: 14
v_call: TRBV29-1
j_call: TRBJ2-5
clone_size: .
cdr3_aa: CSVGLAGGPETQYF
cdr3_nt: TGCAGCGTTGGACTAGCGGGGGGGCCAGAGACCCAGTACTTC

d_call: .
cdr3_length: 13
v_call: TRBV7-9
j_call: TRBJ1-2
clone_size: many
cdr3_aa: CASSRGPHYGYTF
cdr3_nt: TGTGCCAGCAGCCGCGGGCCCCACTATGGCTACACCTTC

d_call: .
cdr3_length: 18
v_call: TRBV18
j_call: TRBJ2-6
clone_size: .
cdr3_aa: CASSPLQAGLRGANVLTF
cdr3_nt: TGTGCCAGCTCACCCCTGCAGGCGGGGCTGAGAGGGGCCAACGTCCTGACTTTC

d_call: TRBD2
cdr3_length: 16
v_call: TRBV20-1
j_call: TRBJ2-2
clone_size: .
cdr3_aa: CSARLLAGFRTGELFF
cdr3_nt: TGCAGTGCTAGACTACTAGCGGGCTTTCGGACCGGGGAGCTGTTTTTT

d_call: .
cdr3_length: 12
v_call: TRBV20-1
j_call: TRBJ1-2
clone_size: few
cdr3_aa: CSATDGAVGYTF
cdr3_nt: TGCAGTGCTACCGACGGGGCCGTTGGCTACACCTTC

d_call: TRBD2
cdr3_length: 16
v_call: TRBV2
j_call: TRBJ2-1
clone_size: .
cdr3_aa: CASSDIPLAAYNEQFF
cdr3_nt: TGTGCCAGCAGTGATATTCCACTAGCGGCCTACAATGAGCAGTTCTTC

d_call: .
cdr3_length: 15
v_call: TRBV7-2
j_call: TRBJ2-1
clone_size: few
cdr3_aa: CASSLSVGSYNEQFF
cdr3_nt: TGTGCCAGCAGCCTTAGCGTAGGGTCCTACAATGAGCAGTTCTTC

d_call: .
cdr3_length: 16
v_call: TRBV6-2/TRBV6-3
j_call: TRBJ2-5
clone_size: few
cdr3_aa: CASIPLGSGYQETQYF
cdr3_nt: TGTGCCAGCATCCCTCTGGGATCGGGATACCAAGAGACCCAGTACTTC

d_call: .
cdr3_length: 15
v_call: TRBV6-2/TRBV6-3
j_call: TRBJ2-7
clone_size: once
cdr3_aa: CASSYLRGAAVEQYF
cdr3_nt: TGTGCCAGCAGCTACTTACGAGGAGCCGCGGTCGAGCAGTACTTC

d_call: TRBD2
cdr3_length: 13
v_call: TRBV29-1
j_call: TRBJ2-5
clone_size: few
cdr3_aa: CSVTLTSAETQYF
cdr3_nt: TGCAGCGTGACCCTGACTAGCGCGGAGACCCAGTACTTC

d_call: .
cdr3_length: 16
v_call: TRBV6-2/TRBV6-3
j_call: TRBJ2-4
clone_size: many
cdr3_aa: CASMDRGAEDKNIQYF
cdr3_nt: TGTGCCAGCATGGATCGGGGGGCAGAGGACAAAAACATTCAGTACTTC

d_call: TRBD2
cdr3_length: 14
v_call: TRBV20-1
j_call: TRBJ2-5
clone_size: many
cdr3_aa: CSAAKGLAGETQYF
cdr3_nt: TGCAGTGCCGCCAAGGGACTAGCGGGGGAGACCCAGTACTTC

d_call: .
cdr3_length: 15
v_call: TRBV2
j_call: TRBJ1-5
clone_size: .
cdr3_aa: CASSEARRVNQPQHF
cdr3_nt: TGTGCCAGCAGTGAAGCGCGCAGGGTAAATCAGCCCCAGCATTTT

d_call: .
cdr3_length: 10
v_call: TRBV11-2
j_call: TRBJ1-5
clone_size: .
cdr3_aa: CASSPGLQHF
cdr3_nt: TGTGCCAGCAGCCCGGGACTGCAGCATTTT

d_call: .
cdr3_length: 13
v_call: TRBV7-6
j_call: TRBJ1-1
clone_size: few
cdr3_aa: CASSRGMNTEAFF
cdr3_nt: TGTGCCAGCAGCCGGGGGATGAACACTGAAGCTTTCTTT

d_call: .
cdr3_length: 14
v_call: TRBV12-3/TRBV12-4
j_call: TRBJ2-2
clone_size: few
cdr3_aa: CASSLGGAPGELFF
cdr3_nt: TGTGCCAGCAGTTTGGGGGGGGCCCCCGGGGAGCTGTTTTTT

d_call: .
cdr3_length: 16
v_call: TRBV12-3/TRBV12-4
j_call: TRBJ1-4
clone_size: .
cdr3_aa: CASSTTDKGGDEKLFF
cdr3_nt: TGTGCCAGCAGTACAACCGACAAGGGGGGAGATGAAAAACTGTTTTTT

d_call: TRBD1
cdr3_length: 15
v_call: TRBV7-9
j_call: TRBJ1-2
clone_size: few
cdr3_aa: CASTSGGAGNYGYTF
cdr3_nt: TGTGCCAGCACTTCAGGGGGAGCGGGGAACTATGGCTACACCTTC

d_call: .
cdr3_length: 13
v_call: TRBV18
j_call: TRBJ1-2
clone_size: .
cdr3_aa: CASSPERNYGYTF
cdr3_nt: TGTGCCAGCTCACCGGAGAGAAACTATGGCTACACCTTC

d_call: .
cdr3_length: 13
v_call: TRBV9
j_call: TRBJ2-1
clone_size: few
cdr3_aa: CASSGRAEYEQFF
cdr3_nt: TGTGCCAGCAGCGGACGGGCGGAGTATGAGCAGTTCTTC

d_call: .
cdr3_length: 14
v_call: TRBV12-3/TRBV12-4
j_call: TRBJ1-1
clone_size: few
cdr3_aa: CASSALGANTEAFF
cdr3_nt: TGTGCCAGCAGTGCGCTTGGGGCGAACACTGAAGCTTTCTTT

d_call: .
cdr3_length: 14
v_call: TRBV6-5
j_call: TRBJ1-2
clone_size: few
cdr3_aa: CASSYSSPIYGYTF
cdr3_nt: TGTGCCAGCAGTTACTCGAGCCCGATCTATGGCTACACCTTC

d_call: .
cdr3_length: 16
v_call: TRBV5-5
j_call: TRBJ1-4
clone_size: .
cdr3_aa: CASSGGRPPVDEKLFF
cdr3_nt: TGTGCCAGCAGCGGGGGACGCCCGCCGGTGGATGAAAAACTGTTTTTT

d_call: .
cdr3_length: 13
v_call: TRBV7-9
j_call: TRBJ2-7
clone_size: few
cdr3_aa: CASSSPLIYEQYF
cdr3_nt: TGTGCCAGCAGCTCGCCCCTCATCTACGAGCAGTACTTC

d_call: TRBD2
cdr3_length: 16
v_call: TRBV7-2
j_call: TRBJ2-1
clone_size: .
cdr3_aa: CASRFDGRSSYNEQFF
cdr3_nt: TGTGCCAGCAGGTTCGACGGGAGGAGCTCCTACAATGAGCAGTTCTTC

d_call: .
cdr3_length: 15
v_call: TRBV3-1
j_call: TRBJ1-6
clone_size: few
cdr3_aa: CASSQGYGRNSPLHF
cdr3_nt: TGTGCCAGCAGCCAAGGATATGGCAGGAATTCACCCCTCCACTTT

d_call: .
cdr3_length: 16
v_call: TRBV4-3
j_call: TRBJ2-3
clone_size: many
cdr3_aa: CASSPEFSGVPDTQYF
cdr3_nt: TGCGCCAGCAGCCCCGAGTTTTCGGGAGTACCAGATACGCAGTATTTT

d_call: TRBD1
cdr3_length: 18
v_call: TRBV4-1
j_call: TRBJ2-2
clone_size: .
cdr3_aa: CASRAGTGGIDGTGELFF
cdr3_nt: TGCGCCAGCAGGGCCGGGACAGGGGGTATCGACGGTACTGGGGAGCTGTTTTTT

d_call: .
cdr3_length: 15
v_call: TRBV7-9
j_call: TRBJ1-5
clone_size: .
cdr3_aa: CASSLGTGGLGPQHF
cdr3_nt: TGTGCCAGCAGCCTCGGGACCGGAGGCCTAGGGCCCCAGCATTTT

d_call: .
cdr3_length: 14
v_call: TRBV6-2/TRBV6-3
j_call: TRBJ1-1
clone_size: few
cdr3_aa: CASSSSLPNTEAFF
cdr3_nt: TGTGCCAGCAGTTCCTCACTCCCCAACACTGAAGCTTTCTTT

d_call: TRBD1
cdr3_length: 15
v_call: TRBV7-6
j_call: TRBJ2-3
clone_size: few
cdr3_aa: CASSLGQGGSDTQYF
cdr3_nt: TGTGCCAGCAGCTTAGGACAGGGGGGATCAGATACGCAGTATTTT

d_call: .
cdr3_length: 15
v_call: TRBV5-1
j_call: TRBJ1-1
clone_size: few
cdr3_aa: CASSFGDPGRVEAFF
cdr3_nt: TGCGCCAGCAGCTTTGGAGACCCAGGTAGGGTTGAAGCTTTCTTT

d_call: .
cdr3_length: 14
v_call: TRBV5-6
j_call: TRBJ1-2
clone_size: .
cdr3_aa: CASSLVGQRYGYTF
cdr3_nt: TGTGCCAGCAGCTTGGTAGGCCAGAGATATGGCTACACCTTC

d_call: .
cdr3_length: 12
v_call: TRBV12-3/TRBV12-4
j_call: TRBJ1-3
clone_size: many
cdr3_aa: CASSPSRNTIYF
cdr3_nt: TGTGCCAGCAGTCCCTCCCGGAACACCATATATTTT

d_call: .
cdr3_length: 13
v_call: TRBV3-1
j_call: TRBJ1-1
clone_size: .
cdr3_aa: CASSRNRGTEAFF
cdr3_nt: TGTGCCAGCAGCCGAAACAGAGGAACTGAAGCTTTCTTT

d_call: .
cdr3_length: 14
v_call: TRBV6-5
j_call: TRBJ2-5
clone_size: .
cdr3_aa: CASSLTGIGETQYF
cdr3_nt: TGTGCCAGCAGCCTCACAGGGATCGGAGAGACCCAGTACTTC

d_call: .
cdr3_length: 18
v_call: TRBV12-3/TRBV12-4
j_call: TRBJ2-5
clone_size: few
cdr3_aa: CASSFSWPPGRTQETQYF
cdr3_nt: TGTGCCAGCAGTTTTTCGTGGCCGCCAGGCCGAACCCAAGAGACCCAGTACTTC

d_call: TRBD1
cdr3_length: 14
v_call: TRBV5-1
j_call: TRBJ2-1
clone_size: .
cdr3_aa: CASSLGRQGNEQFF
cdr3_nt: TGCGCCAGCAGCTTGGGCCGACAGGGCAATGAGCAGTTCTTC